Below, 13 T cell receptor beta chains from the same sample are listed, as sequenced in a study of T cells in Graves' hyperthyroidism and ophthalmopathy. RNA transcripts served as the template for amplifying TCR beta CDR3 regions. TCR CDR3 underwent first-round RT-PCR with the HTBI primer set. TCRdb ran MiXCR on the multiplex PCR reads and lists one entry per CDR3 protein. The repertoire has around 610,000 distinct CDR3 sequences, roughly 15% of them found once; the top ten carry roughly 4.5%. Sequenced material: blood. Every receptor here comes from a woman between 40 and 55 years old with Graves' ophthalmopathy.

This clonotype has ten or more counts. The rearrangement uses TRBV12-5 and TRBJ2-2; weak D call: TRBD2 (6 bases). The germline V gene has CDR1 LGHNT and CDR2 FRNRAP. The CDR3 totals 15 residues. Trimming removed 4 bases from V and 3 bases from J, with 12 bases in between. Here the CDR3 reads CASGSRLEYTGELFF. Written as DNA, the CDR3 is TGTGCTAGTGGTTCCCGACTAGAATACACCGGGGAGCTGTTTTTT.

The chain has TRBV6-2 or TRBV6-3 and TRBJ2-5, with 8 bases that match TRBD2. This CDR3 spans 15 amino acids. Looked up from germline, CDR1 is MNHEY and CDR2 is SVGEGT. J was trimmed by 1 base and V by 5 bases; bases with no gene match: 6. The CDR3 here is CASSRSGMLQETQYF. The CDR3 DNA reads TGTGCCAGCAGTCGTAGCGGGATGCTCCAAGAGACCCAGTACTTC.

This clonotype occurred a few times. The chain uses TRBV20-1 and TRBJ2-2; D may match TRBD1 or TRBD2 (5 bases each). CDR1 and CDR2 from the germline V gene are DFQATT and SNEGSKA (reference sequence). This CDR3 has 14 amino acids. Trimming shortened V by 5 bases and J by 1 base, and 11 bases separated the two germline ends. DNA for the CDR3: TGCAGTGCTCCGGGACCCCTGAACACCGGGGAGCTGTTTTTT. It encodes CSAPGPLNTGELFF.

This clonotype was counted at least ten times. This chain joins TRBV7-8 and TRBJ2-5, with D possibly matching TRBD2 (6 bases). The ends were cut back, 5 bases at V and 1 base at J, with 11 bases in the middle. Per the germline V gene, CDR1 is SGHVS and CDR2 is FQNEAQ. CDR3 length equals 14 residues. The chain's CDR3 is CASSPRETQETQYF. CDR3 nucleotides: TGTGCCAGCAGCCCCCGGGAGACCCAAGAGACCCAGTACTTC.

This clonotype has a count of ten or more. The chain has TRBV9 and TRBJ2-5; the D is unclear. The CDR3 spans 13 residues. The germline V and J ends were trimmed by 0 bases and 3 bases, with 6 bases remaining between them. CDR1 is SGDLS, CDR2 YYNGEE, per germline. The CDR3 protein is CASSVEGKETQYF. CDR3 sequence (DNA): TGTGCCAGCAGCGTAGAAGGGAAAGAGACCCAGTACTTC.

This clonotype was recorded many times. The V call is TRBV12-3 or TRBV12-4, the J call TRBJ1-2; D ambiguous. There are 11 residues in the CDR3. Trimming shortened V by 2 bases and J by 9 bases, and 7 bases separated the two germline ends. The CDR3 sequence is CASSLSRSYTF. CDR3 DNA sequence: TGTGCCAGCAGTTTAAGCAGGAGCTACACCTTC.

This clonotype was seen many times. The rearrangement links TRBV14 to TRBJ1-2; no clear D gene. V was cut by 0 bases and J by 2 bases, with 10 bases left in between. CDR1 and CDR2 (germline): SGHDN, FVKESK. The CDR3 contains 15 residues. The CDR3 is CASSQDSGGNYGYTF. In DNA form, the CDR3 reads TGTGCCAGCAGCCAAGATTCCGGTGGCAACTATGGCTACACCTTC.

This clonotype has a count of ten or more. The gene calls are TRBV2 and TRBJ2-7; the match to TRBD1 covers 11 bases. Germline trimming cut 5 bases from V and 6 bases from J; bases unmatched to any gene: 6. CDR1 is SNHLY and CDR2 is FYNNEI in the germline V gene. The CDR3 is made up of 14 amino acids. The CDR3 loop is CASSKGQGVGEQYF. The DNA for the CDR3 is TGTGCCAGCAGTAAGGGACAGGGGGTTGGCGAGCAGTACTTC.

This clonotype appeared many times. The rearrangement links TRBV27 to TRBJ1-2; 7 positions match TRBD1. Germline trimming cut 5 bases from V and 8 bases from J; bases unmatched to any gene: 14. The CDR3 has 15 amino acids. Germline V CDR1 and CDR2: MNHEY, SMNVEV (reference sequence). CDR3 protein: CASSPEVYRGEGYTF. The CDR3 DNA reads TGTGCCAGCAGTCCGGAAGTATACAGGGGTGAGGGCTACACCTTC.

This clonotype was seen a handful of times. The rearrangement links TRBV7-2 to TRBJ2-6; no firm D call. The CDR3 contains 14 residues. CDR1 and CDR2 from the germline V gene are SGHTA and FQGNSA. Trimming removed 5 bases at V and 2 bases at J, with 7 bases between. CDR3 sequence reads: CASSARAGANVLTF. For the CDR3, the DNA is TGTGCCAGCAGCGCTAGGGCTGGGGCCAACGTCCTGACTTTC.

J is TRBJ2-7 and V is TRBV4-3; D not certain. With 0 bases removed from V and 1 base from J, the gap between germline ends came to 19 bases. Germline CDR1 reads LGHNA; CDR2 reads YSLEER. CDR3 length: 18 residues. CDR3 bases: TGCGCCAGCAGCCAAGAGACGCACCCTAACCACCCTTCCTACGAGCAGTACTTC. Its protein product is CASSQETHPNHPSYEQYF.

This sequence joins TRBV6-2 or TRBV6-3 and TRBJ2-1, with D tentatively TRBD2 (6 bases). Germline lookup yields CDR1 MNHEY and CDR2 SVGEGT. This CDR3 has 16 amino acids. V was pared by 2 bases and J by 5 bases, with 16 bases between. Written as DNA, the CDR3 is TGTGCCAGCAGTTACGACAGTAGCGGTCGAAACAATGAGCAGTTCTTC. It translates to CASSYDSSGRNNEQFF.

This clonotype was observed at least ten times. The chain combines TRBV29-1 with TRBJ2-7; the match to TRBD2 covers 9 bases. CDR3 size: 14 residues. Looked up from germline, CDR1 is SQVTM and CDR2 is ANQGSEA. V shed 6 bases, J shed 3 bases, and the junction held 9 bases outside the gene matches. CDR3 DNA sequence: TGCAGCGTCGCCGAGGGACTAGCAATCTACGAGCAGTACTTC. It translates to CSVAEGLAIYEQYF.